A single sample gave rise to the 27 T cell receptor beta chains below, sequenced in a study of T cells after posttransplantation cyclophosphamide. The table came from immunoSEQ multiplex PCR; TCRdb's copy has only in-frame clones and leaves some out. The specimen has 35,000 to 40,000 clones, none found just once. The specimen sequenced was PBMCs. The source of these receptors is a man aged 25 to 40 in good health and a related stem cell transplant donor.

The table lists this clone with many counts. CDR3 in DNA: TGCGCCAGCAGCCGAGACAGGGCATTCCGGGCCGGGGCCAACGTCCTGACTTTC. Translated: CASSRDRAFRAGANVLTF. The genes are TRBV4-1 and TRBJ2-6; 7 nucleotides match TRBD1. CDR1 is MGHRA, CDR2 YSYEKL, per germline. The CDR3 runs 18 residues. After removal of 4 bases from V and 4 bases from J, the junction contained 13 bases not matched to a gene.

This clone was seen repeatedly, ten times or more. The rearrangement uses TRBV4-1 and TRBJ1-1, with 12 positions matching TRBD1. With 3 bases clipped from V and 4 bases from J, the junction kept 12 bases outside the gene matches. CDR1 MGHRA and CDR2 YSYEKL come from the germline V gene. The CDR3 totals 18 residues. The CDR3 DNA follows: TGCGCCAGCAGCCAGCGTGTCGAGGGACAGGGGGCTTTCACTGAAGCTTTCTTT. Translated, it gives CASSQRVEGQGAFTEAFF.

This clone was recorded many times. In DNA, the CDR3 is TGTGCCAGCAACGAACCGGGACTAGCGGTGAGCTACAATGAGCAGTTCTTC. Protein sequence: CASNEPGLAVSYNEQFF. V usage is TRBV6-2 or TRBV6-3 and J usage is TRBJ2-1; 11 bases agree with TRBD2. The V and J ends lost 7 bases and 3 bases, in that order; junction bases with no gene match: 11. The V gene's germline CDR1 is MNHEY and CDR2 SVGEGT. This CDR3 spans 17 amino acids.

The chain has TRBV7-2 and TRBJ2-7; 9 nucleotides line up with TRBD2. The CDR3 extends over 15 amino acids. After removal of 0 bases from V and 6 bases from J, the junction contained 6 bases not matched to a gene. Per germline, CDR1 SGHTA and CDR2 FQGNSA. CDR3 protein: CASSLAVSGGREQYF. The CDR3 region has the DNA TGTGCCAGCAGCTTAGCGGTTAGCGGGGGCCGCGAGCAGTACTTC.

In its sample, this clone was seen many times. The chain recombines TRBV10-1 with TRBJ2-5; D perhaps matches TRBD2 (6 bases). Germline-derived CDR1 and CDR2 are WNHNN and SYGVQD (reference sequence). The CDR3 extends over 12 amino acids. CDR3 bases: TGCGTTGTGACGGGGGTCCAAGAGACCCAGTACTTC. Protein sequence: CVVTGVQETQYF.

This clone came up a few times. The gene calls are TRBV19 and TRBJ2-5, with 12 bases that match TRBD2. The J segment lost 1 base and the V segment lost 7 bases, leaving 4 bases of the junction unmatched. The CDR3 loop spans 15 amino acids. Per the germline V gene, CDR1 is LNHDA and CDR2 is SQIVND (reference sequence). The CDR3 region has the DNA TGTGCCAGTACCACACTAGCGGGGGGCCAAGAGACCCAGTACTTC. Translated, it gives CASTTLAGGQETQYF.

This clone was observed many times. The CDR3 loop is CASSRGKAQHF. CDR3 nucleotides: TGTGCCAGCAGCAGGGGCAAGGCCCAGCATTTT. This chain joins TRBV7-2 and TRBJ1-5, with D possibly TRBD1 on 5 matching bases. Trimming took off 5 bases at V and 11 bases at J, with 10 bases between the two ends. Germline V lookup: CDR1 SGHTA, CDR2 FQGNSA. The CDR3 runs 11 residues. The full variable domain, its missing parts supplied by reference TRBV7-2 and TRBJ1-5, is GAGVSQSPSNKVTEKGKDVELRCDPISGHTALYWYRQSLGQGLEFLIYFQGNSAPDKSGLPSDRFSAERTGGSVSTLTIQRTQQEDSAVYLCASSRGKAQHFGDGTRLSIL.

The CDR3 nucleotides are TGTGCCAGCAGCCCCGGGGGGGCCCTTCCTAATGAGCAGTTCTTC. Its protein is CASSPGGALPNEQFF. The V and J genes are TRBV4-2 and TRBJ2-1; 8 bases map to TRBD2. V lost 4 bases to trimming and J lost 7 bases; unmatched junction nucleotides: 9. The length of the CDR3 is 15 residues. Per germline, CDR1 LGHNA and CDR2 YNFKEQ.

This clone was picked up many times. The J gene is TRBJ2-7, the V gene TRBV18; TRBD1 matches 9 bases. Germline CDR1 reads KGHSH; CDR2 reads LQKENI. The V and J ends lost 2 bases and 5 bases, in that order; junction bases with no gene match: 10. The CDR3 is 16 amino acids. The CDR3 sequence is CASSPDPGQGIHEQYF. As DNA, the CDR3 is TGTGCCAGCTCACCAGACCCGGGACAGGGTATACACGAGCAGTACTTC.

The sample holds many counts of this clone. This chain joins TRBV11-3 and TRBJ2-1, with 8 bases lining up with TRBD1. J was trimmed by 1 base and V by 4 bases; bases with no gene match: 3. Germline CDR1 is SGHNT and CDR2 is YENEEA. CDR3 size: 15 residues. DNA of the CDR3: TGTGCCAGCAGCTCGGGACAGGCTTCCTACAATGAGCAGTTCTTC. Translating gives CASSSGQASYNEQFF.

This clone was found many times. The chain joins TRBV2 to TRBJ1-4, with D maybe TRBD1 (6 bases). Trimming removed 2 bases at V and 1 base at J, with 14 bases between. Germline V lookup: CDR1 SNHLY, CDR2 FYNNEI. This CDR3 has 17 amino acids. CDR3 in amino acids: CASSELGRGITNEKLFF. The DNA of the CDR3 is TGTGCCAGCAGTGAATTGGGCAGGGGAATAACTAATGAAAAACTGTTTTTT.

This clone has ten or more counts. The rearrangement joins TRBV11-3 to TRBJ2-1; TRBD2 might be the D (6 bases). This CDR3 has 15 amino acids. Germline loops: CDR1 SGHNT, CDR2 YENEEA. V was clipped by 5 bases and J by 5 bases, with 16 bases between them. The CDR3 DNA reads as TGTGCCAGCAGCCCTCGGGCGGGGACTGACAATGAGCAGTTCTTC. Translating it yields CASSPRAGTDNEQFF.

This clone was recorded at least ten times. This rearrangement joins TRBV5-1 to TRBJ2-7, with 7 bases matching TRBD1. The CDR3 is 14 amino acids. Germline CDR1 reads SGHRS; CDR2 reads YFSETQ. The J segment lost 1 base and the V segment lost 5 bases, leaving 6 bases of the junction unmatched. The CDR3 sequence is CASRPRTGSYEQYF. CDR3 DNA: TGCGCCAGCAGACCAAGGACAGGTTCCTACGAGCAGTACTTC.

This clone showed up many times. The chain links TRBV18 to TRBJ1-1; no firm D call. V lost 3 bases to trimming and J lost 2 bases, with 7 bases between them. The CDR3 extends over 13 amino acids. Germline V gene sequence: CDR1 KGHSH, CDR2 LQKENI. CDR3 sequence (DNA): TGTGCCAGCTCACCGCTTAGTAACACTGAAGCTTTCTTT. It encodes CASSPLSNTEAFF.

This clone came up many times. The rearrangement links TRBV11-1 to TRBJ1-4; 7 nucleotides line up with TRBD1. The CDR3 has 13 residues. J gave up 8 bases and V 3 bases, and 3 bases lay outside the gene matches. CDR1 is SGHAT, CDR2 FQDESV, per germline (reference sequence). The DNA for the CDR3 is TGTGCCAGCAGCTTGGTGACAGGGGAAAAACTGTTTTTT. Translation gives CASSLVTGEKLFF.

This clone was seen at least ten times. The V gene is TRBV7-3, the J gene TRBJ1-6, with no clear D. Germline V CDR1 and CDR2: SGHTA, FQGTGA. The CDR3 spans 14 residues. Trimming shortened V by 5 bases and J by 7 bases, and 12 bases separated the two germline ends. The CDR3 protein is CASSLDFPNSPLHF. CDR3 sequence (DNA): TGTGCCAGCAGCCTGGACTTTCCAAATTCACCCCTCCACTTT.

The CDR3: CATSDFRRGQGDLSNQPQHF. The CDR3 DNA reads as TGTGCCACCAGTGACTTCCGGCGGGGACAGGGGGACCTTAGCAATCAGCCCCAGCATTTT. The chain links TRBV24-1 to TRBJ1-5, with 11 bases fitting TRBD1. The J segment lost 0 bases and the V segment lost 4 bases, leaving 13 bases of the junction unmatched. The CDR3 covers 20 residues. From germline, CDR1 is KGHDR and CDR2 SFDVKD.

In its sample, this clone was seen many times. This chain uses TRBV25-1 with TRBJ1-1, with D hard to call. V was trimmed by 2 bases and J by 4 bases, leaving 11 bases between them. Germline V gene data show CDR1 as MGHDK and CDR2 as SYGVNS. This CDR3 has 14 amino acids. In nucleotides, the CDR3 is TGTGCCAGCAGTGAAGTAGGGTTCAGCACTGAAGCTTTCTTT. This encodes CASSEVGFSTEAFF.

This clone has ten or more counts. The CDR3 loop reads CASGEQGITEAFF. Written as DNA, the CDR3 is TGTGCTAGTGGTGAACAGGGGATCACTGAAGCTTTCTTT. V usage is TRBV12-5 and J usage is TRBJ1-1; 7 nucleotides match TRBD1. The V and J ends lost 5 bases and 4 bases, in that order; junction bases with no gene match: 4. Germline assignment: CDR1 LGHNT and CDR2 FRNRAP. The CDR3 is 13 residues long.

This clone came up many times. DNA of the CDR3: TGTGCCAGCAGCCCGGACACATTCCGAGGCTACACCTTC. Protein sequence: CASSPDTFRGYTF. The chain joins TRBV7-2 to TRBJ1-2; maybe TRBD1 (5 bases). Germline V lookup: CDR1 SGHTA, CDR2 FQGNSA. V lost 5 bases to trimming and J lost 8 bases, with 15 bases between them. The CDR3 is 13 residues long.

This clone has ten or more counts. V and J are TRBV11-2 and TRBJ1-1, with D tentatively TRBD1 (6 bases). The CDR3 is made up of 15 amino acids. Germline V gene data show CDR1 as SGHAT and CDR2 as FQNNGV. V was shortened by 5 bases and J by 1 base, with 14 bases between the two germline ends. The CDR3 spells CASSPLRGANTEAFF. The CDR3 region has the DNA TGTGCCAGCAGCCCACTCCGGGGGGCGAACACTGAAGCTTTCTTT.

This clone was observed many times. CDR3 nucleotide sequence: TGTGCCAGCTCTCCGACAGGGGTCAATTCACCCCTCCACTTT. Translated, it gives CASSPTGVNSPLHF. The chain couples TRBV18 to TRBJ1-6, with 8 bases matching TRBD1. Trimming removed 6 bases from V and 7 bases from J; junction bases left unmatched: 5. The CDR3 has 14 residues. CDR1 and CDR2 (germline): KGHSH, LQKENI.

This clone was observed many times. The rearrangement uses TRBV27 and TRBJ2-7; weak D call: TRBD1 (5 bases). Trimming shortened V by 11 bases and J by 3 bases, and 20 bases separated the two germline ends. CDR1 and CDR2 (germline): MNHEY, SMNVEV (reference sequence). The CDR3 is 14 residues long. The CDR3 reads CAGRRTWALYEQYF. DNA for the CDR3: TGTGCCGGAAGAAGGACATGGGCTCTCTACGAGCAGTACTTC.

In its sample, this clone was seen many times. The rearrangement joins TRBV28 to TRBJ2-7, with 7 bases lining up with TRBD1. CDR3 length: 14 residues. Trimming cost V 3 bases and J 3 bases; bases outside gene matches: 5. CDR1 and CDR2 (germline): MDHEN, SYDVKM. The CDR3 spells CASSFDRQGYEQYF. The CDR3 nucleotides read TGTGCCAGCAGTTTTGATCGACAGGGCTACGAGCAGTACTTC.

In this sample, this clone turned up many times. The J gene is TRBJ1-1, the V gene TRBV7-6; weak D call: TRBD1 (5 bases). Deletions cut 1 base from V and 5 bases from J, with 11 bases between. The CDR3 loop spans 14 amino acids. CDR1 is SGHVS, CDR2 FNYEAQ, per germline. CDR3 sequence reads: CASSLGGEGTEAFF. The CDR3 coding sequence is TGTGCCAGCAGCTTAGGAGGGGAAGGGACTGAAGCTTTCTTT.

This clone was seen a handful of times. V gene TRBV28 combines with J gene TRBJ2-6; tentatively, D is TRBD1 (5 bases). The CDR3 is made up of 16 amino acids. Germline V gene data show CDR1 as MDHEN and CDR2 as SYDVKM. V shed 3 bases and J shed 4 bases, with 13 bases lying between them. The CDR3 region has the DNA TGTGCCAGCAGTTTGGTGCAGGGAACCGGGGCCAACGTCCTGACTTTC. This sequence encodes CASSLVQGTGANVLTF.

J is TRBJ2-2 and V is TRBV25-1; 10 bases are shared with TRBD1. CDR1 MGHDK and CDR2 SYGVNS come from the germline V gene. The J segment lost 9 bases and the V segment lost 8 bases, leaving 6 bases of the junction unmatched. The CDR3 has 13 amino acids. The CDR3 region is CASAGTGARELFF. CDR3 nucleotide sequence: TGTGCCAGCGCCGGGACAGGGGCGCGGGAGCTGTTTTTT.